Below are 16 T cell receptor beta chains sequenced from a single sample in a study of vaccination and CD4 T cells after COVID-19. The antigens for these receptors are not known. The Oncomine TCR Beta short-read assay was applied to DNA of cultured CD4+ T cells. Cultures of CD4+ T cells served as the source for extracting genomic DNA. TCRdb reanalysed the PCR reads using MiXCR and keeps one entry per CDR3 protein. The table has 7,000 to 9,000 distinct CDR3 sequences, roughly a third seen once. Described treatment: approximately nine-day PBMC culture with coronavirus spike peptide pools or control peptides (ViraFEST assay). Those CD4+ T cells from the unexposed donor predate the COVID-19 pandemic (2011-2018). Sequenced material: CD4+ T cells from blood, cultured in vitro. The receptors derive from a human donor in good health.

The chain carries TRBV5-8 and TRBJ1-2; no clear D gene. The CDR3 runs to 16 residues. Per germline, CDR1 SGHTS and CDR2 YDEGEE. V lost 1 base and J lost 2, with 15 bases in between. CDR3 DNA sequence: TGTGCCAGCAGCTTGTATGCGACCCAACCGAACTATGGCTACACCTTC. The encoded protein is CASSLYATQPNYGYTF.

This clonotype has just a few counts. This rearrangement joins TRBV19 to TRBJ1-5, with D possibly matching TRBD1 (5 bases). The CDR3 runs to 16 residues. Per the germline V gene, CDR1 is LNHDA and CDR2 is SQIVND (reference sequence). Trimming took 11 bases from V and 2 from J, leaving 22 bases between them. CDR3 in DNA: TGTGCCGCCCTCACGACGGGGACGGGTGGCAATCAGCCCCAGCATTTT. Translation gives CAALTTGTGGNQPQHF. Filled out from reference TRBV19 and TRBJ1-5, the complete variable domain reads DGGITQSPKYLFRKEGQNVTLSCEQNLNHDAMYWYRQDPGQGLRLIYYSQIVNDFQKGDIAEGYSVSREKKESFPLTVTSAQKNPTAFYLCAALTTGTGGNQPQHFGDGTRLSIL.

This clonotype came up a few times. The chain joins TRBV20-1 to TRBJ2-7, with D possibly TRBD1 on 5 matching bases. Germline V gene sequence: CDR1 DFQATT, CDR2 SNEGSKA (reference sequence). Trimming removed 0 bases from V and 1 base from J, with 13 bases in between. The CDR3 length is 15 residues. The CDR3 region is CSAREEHSGSYEQYF. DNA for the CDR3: TGCAGTGCTAGAGAGGAACATTCAGGGTCCTACGAGCAGTACTTC.

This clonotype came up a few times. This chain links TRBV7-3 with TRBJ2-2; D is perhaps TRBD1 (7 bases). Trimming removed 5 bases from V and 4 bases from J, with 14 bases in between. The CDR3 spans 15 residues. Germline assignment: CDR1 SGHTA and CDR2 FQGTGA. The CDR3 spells CASSPGGRGTGELFF. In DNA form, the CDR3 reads TGTGCCAGCAGCCCAGGGGGGCGGGGCACCGGGGAGCTGTTTTTT.

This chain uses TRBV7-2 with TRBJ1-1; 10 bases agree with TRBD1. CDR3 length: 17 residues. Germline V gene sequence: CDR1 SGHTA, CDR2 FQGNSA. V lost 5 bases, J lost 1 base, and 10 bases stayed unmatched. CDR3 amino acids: CASSGPGQGLKNTEAFF. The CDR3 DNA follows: TGTGCCAGCAGCGGTCCGGGACAGGGGTTGAAGAACACTGAAGCTTTCTTT.

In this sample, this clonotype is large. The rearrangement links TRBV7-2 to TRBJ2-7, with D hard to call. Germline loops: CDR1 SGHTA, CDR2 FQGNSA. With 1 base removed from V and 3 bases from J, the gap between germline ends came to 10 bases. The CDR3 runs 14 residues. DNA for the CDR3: TGTGCCAGCAGCTTAGTAGTGACGGACTACGAGCAGTACTTC. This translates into CASSLVVTDYEQYF.

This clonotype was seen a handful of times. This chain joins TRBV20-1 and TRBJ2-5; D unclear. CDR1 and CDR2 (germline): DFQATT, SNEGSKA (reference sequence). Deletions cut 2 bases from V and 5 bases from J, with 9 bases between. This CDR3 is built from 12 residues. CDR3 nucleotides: TGCAGTGCTAGAATTGTCGGGGAGACCCAGTACTTC. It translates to CSARIVGETQYF.

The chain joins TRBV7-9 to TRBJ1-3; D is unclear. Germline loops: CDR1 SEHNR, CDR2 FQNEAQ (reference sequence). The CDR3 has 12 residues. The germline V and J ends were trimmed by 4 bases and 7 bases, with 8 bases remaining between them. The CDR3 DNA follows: TGTGCCAGCAGCTCATCGGCGAACACCATATATTTT. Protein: CASSSSANTIYF.

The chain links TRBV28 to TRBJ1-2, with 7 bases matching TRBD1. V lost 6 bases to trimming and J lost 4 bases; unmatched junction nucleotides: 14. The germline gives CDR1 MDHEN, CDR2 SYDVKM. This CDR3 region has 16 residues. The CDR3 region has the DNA TGTGCCAGCAGCCGGGCCCAGGCAGGGGGTGGCTATGGCTACACCTTC. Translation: CASSRAQAGGGYGYTF.

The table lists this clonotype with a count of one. Here the CDR3 DNA reads TGTGCCAGCAGCTTCCCTAGCGGGCCGGAAGAGACCCAGTACTTC. This gives the protein CASSFPSGPEETQYF. The gene calls are TRBV5-4 and TRBJ2-5, with TRBD2 identical over 8 bases. This CDR3 contains 15 residues. The germline V gene encodes CDR1 SGHNT and CDR2 YYREEE (reference sequence). With V trimmed by 2 bases and J by 3 bases, 6 bases remained unmatched.

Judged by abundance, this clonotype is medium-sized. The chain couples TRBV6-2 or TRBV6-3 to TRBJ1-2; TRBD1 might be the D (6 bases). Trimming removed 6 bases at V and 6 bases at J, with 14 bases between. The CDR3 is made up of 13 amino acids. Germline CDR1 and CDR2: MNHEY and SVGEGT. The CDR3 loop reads CASSPRGGDGYTF. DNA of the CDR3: TGTGCCAGCAGCCCGAGAGGGGGAGATGGCTACACCTTC.

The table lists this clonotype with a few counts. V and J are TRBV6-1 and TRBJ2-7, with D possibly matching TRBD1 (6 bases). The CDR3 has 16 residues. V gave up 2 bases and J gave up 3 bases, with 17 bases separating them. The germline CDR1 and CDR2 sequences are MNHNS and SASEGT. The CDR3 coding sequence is TGTGCCAGCAGTGAAAGGGGGACCACCGGGTACTACGAGCAGTACTTC. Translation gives CASSERGTTGYYEQYF.

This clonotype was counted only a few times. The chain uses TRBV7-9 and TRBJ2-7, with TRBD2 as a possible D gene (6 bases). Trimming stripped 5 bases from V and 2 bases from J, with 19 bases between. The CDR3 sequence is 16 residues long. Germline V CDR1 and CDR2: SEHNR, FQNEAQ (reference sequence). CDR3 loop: CASSPGGISLAYEQYF. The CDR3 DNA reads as TGTGCCAGCAGCCCAGGAGGGATCTCGTTGGCCTACGAGCAGTACTTC.

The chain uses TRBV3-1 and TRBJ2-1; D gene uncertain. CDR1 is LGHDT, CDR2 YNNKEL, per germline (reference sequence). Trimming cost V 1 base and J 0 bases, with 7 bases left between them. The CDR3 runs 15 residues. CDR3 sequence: CASSQVRSSYNEQFF. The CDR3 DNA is TGTGCCAGCAGCCAAGTGCGCAGCTCCTACAATGAGCAGTTCTTC.

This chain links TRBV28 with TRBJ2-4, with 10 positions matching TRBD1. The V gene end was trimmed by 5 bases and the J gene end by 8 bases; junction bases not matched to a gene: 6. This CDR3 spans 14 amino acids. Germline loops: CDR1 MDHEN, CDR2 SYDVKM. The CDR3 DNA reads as TGTGCCAGCAGTGTGACAGGGGGCTTGGACATTCAGTACTTC. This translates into CASSVTGGLDIQYF.

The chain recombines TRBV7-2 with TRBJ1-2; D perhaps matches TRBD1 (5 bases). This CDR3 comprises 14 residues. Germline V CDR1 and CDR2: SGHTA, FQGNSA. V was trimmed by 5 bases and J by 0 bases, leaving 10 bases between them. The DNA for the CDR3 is TGTGCCAGCAGCCCAGACAGAGCTAACTATGGCTACACCTTC. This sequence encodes CASSPDRANYGYTF.